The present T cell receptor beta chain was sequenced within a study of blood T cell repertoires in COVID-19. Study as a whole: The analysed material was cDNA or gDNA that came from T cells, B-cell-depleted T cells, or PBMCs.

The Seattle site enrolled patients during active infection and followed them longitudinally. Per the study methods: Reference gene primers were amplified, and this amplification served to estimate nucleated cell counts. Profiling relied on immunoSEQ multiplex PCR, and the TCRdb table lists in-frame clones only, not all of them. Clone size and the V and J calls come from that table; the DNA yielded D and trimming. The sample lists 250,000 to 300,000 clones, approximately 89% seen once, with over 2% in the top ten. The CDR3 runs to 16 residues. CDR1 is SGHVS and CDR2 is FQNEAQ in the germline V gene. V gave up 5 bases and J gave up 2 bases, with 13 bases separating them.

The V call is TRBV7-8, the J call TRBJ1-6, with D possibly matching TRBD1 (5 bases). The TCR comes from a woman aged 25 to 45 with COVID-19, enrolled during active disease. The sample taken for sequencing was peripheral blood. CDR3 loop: CASSPRGIPYNSPLHF. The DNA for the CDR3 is TGTGCCAGCAGCCCCCGGGGGATACCCTATAATTCACCCCTCCACTTT.